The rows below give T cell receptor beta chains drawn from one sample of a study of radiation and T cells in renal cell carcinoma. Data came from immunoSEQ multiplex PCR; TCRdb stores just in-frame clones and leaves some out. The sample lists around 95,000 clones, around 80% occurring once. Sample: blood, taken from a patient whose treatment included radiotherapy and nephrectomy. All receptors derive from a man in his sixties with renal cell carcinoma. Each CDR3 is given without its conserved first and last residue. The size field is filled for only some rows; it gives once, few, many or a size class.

CDR3 protein: ASSPPWSTLQY; clone size: -; V gene: TRBV18
CDR3 protein: ASSYSRGDTGELF; clone size: -; V gene: TRBV6-6
CDR3 protein: ASSFGTGAITGELF; clone size: -; V gene: TRBV5-6
CDR3 protein: ASSLVAGWGGTDTQY; clone size: few; V gene: TRBV7-2
CDR3 protein: ATSRDLGRGQPQH; clone size: -; V gene: TRBV15
CDR3 protein: ASSPLSSGANVLT; clone size: -; V gene: TRBV27
CDR3 protein: ASSEGRAGNTIY; clone size: -; V gene: TRBV9
CDR3 protein: AISEAGDGYEQY; clone size: -; V gene: TRBV10-3
CDR3 protein: ASSLFPSRPMNTEAF; clone size: -; V gene: TRBV7-9
CDR3 protein: ASLGATQY; clone size: -; V gene: TRBV27
CDR3 protein: ASSEALQSGDSRNYGYT; clone size: -; V gene: TRBV2
CDR3 protein: ASNLPPGQETYEQY; clone size: -; V gene: TRBV10-1
CDR3 protein: ASTPQGQPQH; clone size: once; V gene: TRBV28
CDR3 protein: ASLSTGGPGITGELF; clone size: -; V gene: TRBV2
CDR3 protein: ASSRSLEETQY; clone size: -; V gene: TRBV4-3
CDR3 protein: ASSLLAGEGEQY; clone size: -; V gene: TRBV5-4
CDR3 protein: ATSSDASSGANVLT; clone size: -; V gene: TRBV15
CDR3 protein: ASSGTGSQPQH; clone size: -; V gene: TRBV6-5
CDR3 protein: ATAPGPRERLEQF; clone size: -; V gene: TRBV7-2
CDR3 protein: ASSEYAGVGETQY; clone size: once; V gene: TRBV6-1
CDR3 protein: ASSESGRAYEQY; clone size: -; V gene: TRBV9
CDR3 protein: ASSILVGEQF; clone size: -; V gene: TRBV19
CDR3 protein: ASSAGLAGVFSDTGELF; clone size: -; V gene: TRBV11-2
CDR3 protein: ASSLATLHGVNEKLF; clone size: -; V gene: TRBV5-1
CDR3 protein: ASSLIPGRYNEQF; clone size: -; V gene: TRBV7-2
CDR3 protein: ASSPLRQGAFSDTQY; clone size: -; V gene: TRBV18
CDR3 protein: ASSESGFHEQY; clone size: -; V gene: TRBV2
CDR3 protein: ASSVGTTNEKLF; clone size: -; V gene: TRBV6-1
CDR3 protein: ASSNRVGQPQH; clone size: -; V gene: TRBV5-8
CDR3 protein: ASSQDPFAYGYT; clone size: -; V gene: TRBV4-2
CDR3 protein: AISDPTQGHQPQH; clone size: -; V gene: TRBV10-3
CDR3 protein: ARSAGTVSTDTQY; clone size: -; V gene: TRBV5-3
CDR3 protein: ASSPGQARETQY; clone size: -; V gene: TRBV27